Listed below are T cell receptor beta chains from one sample, sequenced in a study of graft-versus-host responses after intestinal transplantation. For these TCRs, the target antigens are not known. Here immunoSEQ multiplex PCR was the method, and the copy in TCRdb shows in-frame clones only, minus some. This table has about 130,000 clones, about 90% appearing once. The sample consisted of unstimulated CD4+ T cells sorted from spleen or lymph node cells, taken before intestinal transplant. The receptors stem from a human donor who received an intestinal transplant. Both conserved end residues are part of each CDR3. D genes are given only for firm matches. Size is omitted from some rows. Given values are once, few, many or a class for expanded clones.

length	size	V	D	J	DNA	CDR3
10	few	TRBV20-1	.	TRBJ2-7	TGCAGTGCTAGGGGCGGGCAGGCGGGCTTC	CSARGGQAGF
16	.	TRBV9	TRBD1	TRBJ2-1	TGTGCCAGCAGCTCCCGGGACAGGGGTCTCTACAATGAGCAGTTCTTC	CASSSRDRGLYNEQFF
15	.	TRBV18	.	TRBJ2-1	TGTGCCAGCTCACCAGGAGTGTCGTTGAGGAATGAGCAGTTCTTC	CASSPGVSLRNEQFF
15	.	TRBV7-9	.	TRBJ2-7	TGTGCCAGCAGCTCCCTCGGGCGGAGCTCCTACGAGCAGTACTTC	CASSSLGRSSYEQYF
15	.	TRBV28	.	TRBJ1-4	TGTGCCAGCAGTTTTGGGTCCAGGGTTAATGAAAAACTGTTTTTT	CASSFGSRVNEKLFF
16	.	TRBV5-1	.	TRBJ2-6	TGCGCCAGCAGGCAAACAGTTTCCTCTGGGGCCAACGTCCTGACTTTC	CASRQTVSSGANVLTF
12	few	TRBV7-6	.	TRBJ1-3	TGTGCCAGCAGCTTCTCTGGAAACACCATATATTTT	CASSFSGNTIYF
13	.	TRBV25-1	.	TRBJ1-4	TGTGCCAGCCTAAGGGGCTCGGGCGAAAAACTGTTTTTT	CASLRGSGEKLFF
16	.	TRBV5-6	TRBD1	TRBJ1-2	TGTGCCAGCAGTCCAGACAGGGGGCGCATTCACCTTGGCTACACCTTC	CASSPDRGRIHLGYTF
15	.	TRBV9	.	TRBJ1-4	TGTGCCAGCAGCGCCCACAGGGCAACTAATGAAAAACTGTTTTTT	CASSAHRATNEKLFF
14	once	TRBV7-9	.	TRBJ1-1	TGTGCCAGCAGCCCTTCGGGTACGAACACTGAAGCTTTCTTT	CASSPSGTNTEAFF
12	.	TRBV28	TRBD1	TRBJ2-7	TGTGCCAGCAGCCAGGGGGTAAGCGAGCAGTACTTC	CASSQGVSEQYF
16	.	TRBV5-4	TRBD2	TRBJ2-1	TGTGCCAGCAGCTTGTTTGCGGGAGCCGTATACAATGAGCAGTTCTTC	CASSLFAGAVYNEQFF
17	.	TRBV5-1	.	TRBJ2-7	TGCGCCAGCAGCTGGAGAACTCCGGGGCCGGACTCCTACGAGCAGTACTTC	CASSWRTPGPDSYEQYF
13	once	TRBV5-4	.	TRBJ2-7	TGTGCCAGCAGCTTGGAGGCGGGAAACGAGCAGTACTTC	CASSLEAGNEQYF
17	.	TRBV19	.	TRBJ1-3	TGTGCCAGTAGGCCTCATCAACAACCAGGGACTGGAAACACCATATATTTT	CASRPHQQPGTGNTIYF
16	once	TRBV28	TRBD2	TRBJ2-1	TGTGCCAGCAGATCGATAGCGGGAGGGCCCTACAATGAGCAGTTCTTC	CASRSIAGGPYNEQFF
15	.	TRBV18	.	TRBJ1-2	TGTGCCAGCTCACCGATGGACAGCGCTAACTATGGCTACACCTTC	CASSPMDSANYGYTF
18	.	TRBV5-6	TRBD2	TRBJ2-1	TGTGCCACCAAGCCGGGACTAGCGGGAGACCACTCCTACAATGAGCAGTTCTTC	CATKPGLAGDHSYNEQFF
17	.	TRBV9	.	TRBJ2-6	TGTGCCAGCAGCGTAGTAGGGGCCCTTGGCGGGGCCAACGTCCTGACTTTC	CASSVVGALGGANVLTF
16	.	TRBV7-2	TRBD2	TRBJ2-7	TGTGCCAGCAGCTTAGTCCCTAGCGGATTGCCCTACGAGCAGTACTTC	CASSLVPSGLPYEQYF
15	.	TRBV5-4	TRBD2	TRBJ2-7	TGTGCCAGCAGCTTGGGACTAGCGGGAGTGAGCGAGCAGTACTTC	CASSLGLAGVSEQYF
15	.	TRBV6-5	TRBD1	TRBJ2-1	TGTGCCAGCACCCCGGACAGGGGCTTGAACAATGAGCAGTTCTTC	CASTPDRGLNNEQFF
14	.	TRBV28	.	TRBJ2-7	TGTGCCAGCAGACGGGGTGGCCCTTCCTACGAGCAGTACTTC	CASRRGGPSYEQYF
16	.	TRBV11-3	TRBD1	TRBJ2-2	TGTGCCAGCAGCGAACCGGGACAGGGCGGCACCGGGGAGCTGTTTTTT	CASSEPGQGGTGELFF
14	.	TRBV28	.	TRBJ1-5	TGTGCCAGCAGACCCACAGGGTACAATCAGCCCCAGCATTTT	CASRPTGYNQPQHF
19	.	TRBV15	.	TRBJ2-2	TGTGCCACCAGCAGGAGAGGGGTCTTGGGGGGGCGCAACACCGGGGAGCTGTTTTTT	CATSRRGVLGGRNTGELFF
13	.	TRBV5-1	.	TRBJ1-5	TGCGCCAGCAGCTTGGAGCCGTATCAGCCCCAGCATTTT	CASSLEPYQPQHF
17	.	TRBV7-9	TRBD2	TRBJ2-7	TGTGCCAGCAGCTTAGCGAGCGGGGGAGGGGGAGGCTACGAGCAGTACTTC	CASSLASGGGGGYEQYF
13	.	TRBV6-5	.	TRBJ2-4	TGTGCCAGCAGTTACCCGGGGACGTACATTCAGTACTTC	CASSYPGTYIQYF
15	.	TRBV27	TRBD2	TRBJ2-7	TGTGCCAGCAGTAAAGATCTAGCGGGAATCAACGAGCAGTACTTC	CASSKDLAGINEQYF
14	.	TRBV28	TRBD2	TRBJ2-1	TGTGCCAGCGGCGATAGCGGGAGTCATAATGAGCAGTTCTTC	CASGDSGSHNEQFF
15	.	TRBV28	TRBD1	TRBJ1-1	TGTGCCAGCAGTTCCGCGTCGTCGGGACAGTTTGAAGCTTTCTTT	CASSSASSGQFEAFF
14	.	TRBV7-2	.	TRBJ2-5	TGTGCCAGCAGCTTAGTGCCAGCGGATGGGACCCAGTACTTC	CASSLVPADGTQYF
11	.	TRBV7-9	.	TRBJ2-7	TGTGCCAGCAGCTTCAGCTACGAGCAGTACTTC	CASSFSYEQYF
13	.	TRBV5-4	TRBD2	TRBJ2-7	TGTGCCAGCAGCTTCGGACTAGCGAGCGAGCAGTACTTC	CASSFGLASEQYF
14	.	TRBV6-5	.	TRBJ2-7	TGTGCCAGCAGTTACTCGCAGGTTACCTACGAGCAGTACTTC	CASSYSQVTYEQYF
14	.	TRBV30	.	TRBJ2-2	TGTGCCTGGAGTCCCCCCTTCGTCACCGGGGAGCTGTTTTTT	CAWSPPFVTGELFF
13	.	TRBV4-2	.	TRBJ2-7	TGTGCCAGCAGCCAAGAAGGGATATACGAGCAGTACTTC	CASSQEGIYEQYF
13	.	TRBV27	TRBD1	TRBJ1-2	TGTGCCAGCAGTCTCCGGACAGGGGATCGACAGACCTTC	CASSLRTGDRQTF
15	.	TRBV19	.	TRBJ1-2	TGTGCCAGTAGTACCCCTAGGAGGGGGGAGAATGGCTACACCTTC	CASSTPRRGENGYTF
16	.	TRBV5-6	.	TRBJ1-1	TGTGCCAGCAGCTTGGAGGGGGTTACAGCAAACACTGAAGCTTTCTTT	CASSLEGVTANTEAFF
14	.	TRBV27	.	TRBJ2-5	TGTGCCAGCGCAAGGACAGAGGACCAAGAGACCCAGTACTTC	CASARTEDQETQYF
16	.	TRBV27	.	TRBJ2-1	TGTGCCAGCAGTTTAAGAGGGACAGTCAGGAGGGATGAGCAGTTCTTC	CASSLRGTVRRDEQFF
15	.	TRBV9	TRBD2	TRBJ2-5	TGTGCCAGCAGCCTACTAGCGGGAGGACTCGAGACCCAGTACTTC	CASSLLAGGLETQYF
15	.	TRBV19	.	TRBJ1-5	TGTGCCACCAGAAAGACGTGGGGGGCAAGTCAGCCCCAGCATTTT	CATRKTWGASQPQHF
14	.	TRBV5-1	.	TRBJ2-5	TGCGCCAGCAGCTTGGCCGGGACACGGGAGACCCAGTACTTC	CASSLAGTRETQYF
13	.	TRBV4-3	.	TRBJ2-7	TGCGCCAGCAGCCAAGGGCTACTCAACGAGCAGTACTTC	CASSQGLLNEQYF
14	.	TRBV11-2	.	TRBJ2-2	TGTGCCAGCAGCTTAAACCCAGGGACCGGGGAGCTGTTTTTT	CASSLNPGTGELFF